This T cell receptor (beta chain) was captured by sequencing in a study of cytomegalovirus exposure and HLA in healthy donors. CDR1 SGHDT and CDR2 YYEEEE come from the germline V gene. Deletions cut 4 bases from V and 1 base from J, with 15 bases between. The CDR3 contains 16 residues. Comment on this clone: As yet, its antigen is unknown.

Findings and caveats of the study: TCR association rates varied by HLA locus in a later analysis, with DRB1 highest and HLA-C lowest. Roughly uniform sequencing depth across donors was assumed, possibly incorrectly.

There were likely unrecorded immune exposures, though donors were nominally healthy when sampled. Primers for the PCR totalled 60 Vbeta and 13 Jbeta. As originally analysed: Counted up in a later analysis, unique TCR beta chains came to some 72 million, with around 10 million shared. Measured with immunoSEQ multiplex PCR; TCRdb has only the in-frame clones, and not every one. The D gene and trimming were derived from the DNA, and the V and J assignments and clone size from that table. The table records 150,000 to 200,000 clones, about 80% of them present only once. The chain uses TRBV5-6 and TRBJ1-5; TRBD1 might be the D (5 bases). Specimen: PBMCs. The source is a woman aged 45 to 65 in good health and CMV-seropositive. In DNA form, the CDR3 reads TGTGCCAGCAGCCGGGGGGGTTCCCCGAGCAATCAGCCCCAGCATTTT. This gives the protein CASSRGGSPSNQPQHF.